The 32 T cell receptor beta chains presented below share a single source sample, sequenced in a study of control samples from healthy donors and cancer patients. Data came from immunoSEQ multiplex PCR; TCRdb stores just in-frame clones and leaves some out. The table has about 140,000 clones, 94% seen once. The sequencing sample was made of blood. The receptor source for this set is a man aged 40-49 years in good health.

The genes are TRBV5-6 and TRBJ2-7; the D gene is possibly TRBD2 (6 bases). V was shortened by 5 bases and J by 6 bases, with 15 bases between the two germline ends. The CDR3 is 13 residues long. CDR1 is SGHDT and CDR2 is YYEEEE in the germline V gene. The CDR3 region is CASREGRGFEQYF. The CDR3 DNA is TGTGCCAGCAGGGAGGGCCGGGGCTTCGAGCAGTACTTC.

V gene TRBV2 combines with J gene TRBJ1-6; no clear D. Trimming removed 7 bases from V and 3 bases from J, with 7 bases in between. Germline V gene sequence: CDR1 SNHLY, CDR2 FYNNEI. CDR3 length equals 13 residues. The DNA of the CDR3 is TGTGCCAGCACCGGCCTCTATAATTCACCCCTCCACTTT. Translation gives CASTGLYNSPLHF.

The chain employs TRBV2 and TRBJ2-5; D is perhaps TRBD1 (6 bases). The V end lost 3 bases, the J end lost 5 bases, and 13 bases lay between the germline ends. CDR1 and CDR2 from the germline V gene are SNHLY and FYNNEI. The CDR3 sequence is 14 residues long. The CDR3 DNA follows: TGTGCCAGCAGTGAGGGCAGGGGCAGCGAGACCCAGTACTTC. It is translated as CASSEGRGSETQYF.

The table lists this clone with a few counts. The chain employs TRBV7-9 and TRBJ1-1; tentatively, D is TRBD1 (5 bases). Germline CDR1 and CDR2: SEHNR and FQNEAQ (reference sequence). V lost 5 bases to trimming and J lost 10 bases, with 17 bases between them. This CDR3 has 13 amino acids. The CDR3 sequence is CASSPRAGARAFF. The CDR3 nucleotides are TGTGCCAGCAGCCCCAGGGCCGGAGCGCGAGCTTTCTTT.

The chain is built from TRBV12-3 or TRBV12-4 and TRBJ1-5; 8 bases map to TRBD1. The CDR3 contains 13 residues. V lost 10 bases to trimming and J lost 7 bases; unmatched junction nucleotides: 9. The CDR3 coding sequence is TGTGCCACCCAGACAGGGGTTGAACAGCCCCAGCATTTT. Translation gives CATQTGVEQPQHF.

This chain links TRBV27 with TRBJ2-6; TRBD1 matches 9 bases. Trimming cost V 2 bases and J 4 bases; bases outside gene matches: 15. CDR1 and CDR2 (germline): MNHEY, SMNVEV (reference sequence). The CDR3 length is 20 residues. This CDR3 reads CASSLKGDREPPLGANVLTF. In nucleotides, the CDR3 is TGTGCCAGCAGTTTAAAGGGGGACAGGGAGCCACCTCTGGGGGCCAACGTCCTGACTTTC.

This chain's CDR3 is CATPSLVSSGNTIYF. In DNA form, the CDR3 reads TGTGCCACCCCCAGCCTCGTGAGCTCTGGAAACACCATATATTTT. The chain carries TRBV11-2 and TRBJ1-3, with D uncertain. This CDR3 spans 15 amino acids. The germline gives CDR1 SGHAT, CDR2 FQNNGV. V dropped 10 bases and J dropped 0 bases, with 16 bases sitting between them. The variable domain in full, completed from reference TRBV11-2 and TRBJ1-3, reads EAGVAQSPRYKIIEKRQSVAFWCNPISGHATLYWYQQILGQGPKLLIQFQNNGVVDDSQLPKDRFSAERLKGVDSTLKIQPAKLEDSAVYLCATPSLVSSGNTIYFGEGSWLTVV.

This clone was picked up one time. The CDR3 is CASSLRTGTEKLFF. The CDR3 DNA reads as TGTGCCAGCAGCTTGAGGACAGGGACTGAAAAACTGTTTTTT. The genes are TRBV7-9 and TRBJ1-4; 8 bases fit TRBD1. J lost 7 bases, V lost 3 bases, and 4 bases had no gene match. CDR3 length: 14 amino acids. Germline-derived CDR1 and CDR2 are SEHNR and FQNEAQ (reference sequence).

The chain links TRBV6-5 to TRBJ1-5; D is unresolved. Trimming removed 6 bases from V and 3 bases from J, with 9 bases in between. Germline loops: CDR1 MNHEY, CDR2 SVGAGI. The CDR3 consists of 13 residues. The CDR3 nucleotides are TGTGCCAGCAGAGAGGGATACAATCAGCCCCAGCATTTT. It yields the protein CASREGYNQPQHF.

Concerning this clone: The missing conserved phenylalanine or tryptophan at the end of this CDR3 makes a read error likely. Because the CDR3's place on the DNA is in doubt, the DNA is left out and the CDR3 is given as listed by TCRdb. The CDR3 here is CASSSLFRTVT. The chain combines TRBV28 with TRBJ1-1; the table's D call of TRBD1 was not tested on the DNA. Looked up from germline, CDR1 is MDHEN and CDR2 is SYDVKM. From its first to its last residue, the CDR3 has 11 amino acids.

The genes are TRBV5-6 and TRBJ2-1; 14 bases line up with TRBD2. CDR3 length: 16 residues. Trimming at V came to 7 bases and at J to 3 bases, leaving 6 bases not matched to a gene. Germline CDR1 reads SGHDT; CDR2 reads YYEEEE. CDR3 sequence reads: CASLTSGRGYYNEQFF. CDR3 bases: TGTGCCAGCCTGACTAGCGGGAGGGGTTACTACAATGAGCAGTTCTTC.

The chain is built from TRBV5-4 and TRBJ1-1; perhaps TRBD1 as D (6 bases). Germline loops: CDR1 SGHNT, CDR2 YYREEE (reference sequence). The CDR3 is made up of 16 amino acids. Trimming shortened V by 4 bases and J by 0 bases, and 16 bases separated the two germline ends. CDR3 DNA sequence: TGTGCCAGCAGCCAGTGGGTCGGACAGTTGAACACTGAAGCTTTCTTT. It codes for CASSQWVGQLNTEAFF.

The chain couples TRBV15 to TRBJ2-1, with TRBD2 identical over 9 bases. CDR1 and CDR2 from the germline V gene are LNHNV and YYDKDF (reference sequence). J gave up 8 bases and V 8 bases, and 13 bases lay outside the gene matches. This CDR3 has 15 amino acids. CDR3 bases: TGTGCCACCGAGGCCGCTAGCGGGGTTTGTGATGAGCAGTTCTTC. Encoded protein: CATEAASGVCDEQFF.

This sequence joins TRBV28 and TRBJ2-7, with D hard to call. This CDR3 has 12 residues. The germline V and J ends were trimmed by 2 bases and 7 bases, with 9 bases remaining between them. From germline, CDR1 is MDHEN and CDR2 SYDVKM. The CDR3: CASSLRVGEQYF. DNA of the CDR3: TGTGCCAGCAGTTTACGTGTGGGGGAGCAGTACTTC.

V gene TRBV5-1 combines with J gene TRBJ2-1; 11 positions match TRBD2. The CDR3 is 17 residues long. CDR1 SGHRS and CDR2 YFSETQ come from the germline V gene. V dropped 4 bases and J dropped 5; count of bases not matched to a gene: 11. CDR3 sequence (DNA): TGCGCCAGCAGCGGAGATCTGCTAGCGGGAGGCCACAATGAGCAGTTCTTC. This codes for CASSGDLLAGGHNEQFF.

The chain couples TRBV3-1 (or the pseudogene TRBV3-2) to TRBJ1-2, with 7 bases matching TRBD1. This CDR3 comprises 14 residues. Germline-derived CDR1 and CDR2 are LGHDT and YNNKEL (reference sequence). With 1 base clipped from V and 6 bases from J, the junction kept 5 bases outside the gene matches. Here the CDR3 DNA reads TGTGCCAGCAGCCAAGGTCAGACAGGGAATGGCTACACCTTC. Translated: CASSQGQTGNGYTF.

The chain is built from TRBV18 and TRBJ2-7; TRBD1 aligns across 8 bases. The CDR3 consists of 16 residues. The ends lost 2 bases at V and 5 bases at J; junction bases unmatched: 11. Per the germline V gene, CDR1 is KGHSH and CDR2 is LQKENI. This CDR3 is CASSPSGRGHGHEQYF. As DNA, the CDR3 is TGTGCCAGCTCACCATCGGGCAGGGGGCATGGCCACGAGCAGTACTTC. Combining the CDR3 with reference TRBV18 and TRBJ2-7 gives the whole variable domain NAGVMQNPRHLVRRRGQEARLRCSPMKGHSHVYWYRQLPEEGLKFMVYLQKENIIDESGMPKERFSAEFPKEGPSILRIQQVVRGDSAAYFCASSPSGRGHGHEQYFGPGTRLTVT.

The chain recombines TRBV28 with TRBJ2-1; D is undetermined. V gave up 3 bases and J gave up 9 bases, with 24 bases separating them. Per the germline V gene, CDR1 is MDHEN and CDR2 is SYDVKM. The CDR3 is made up of 17 amino acids. Written as DNA, the CDR3 is TGTGCCAGCAGTTTTTCCCTACTCCGGGTCCCCTCTCGTGAGCAGTTCTTC. Residues: CASSFSLLRVPSREQFF.

The rearrangement uses TRBV14 and TRBJ2-3, with D possibly matching TRBD1 (5 bases). The ends were cut back, 1 base at V and 6 bases at J, with 11 bases in the middle. Per the germline V gene, CDR1 is SGHDN and CDR2 is FVKESK. This CDR3 is built from 14 residues. CDR3 sequence reads: CASSQARQYDTQYF. DNA for the CDR3: TGTGCCAGCAGCCAAGCGAGACAGTACGATACGCAGTATTTT.

The chain carries TRBV7-9 and TRBJ1-4, with 7 bases that match TRBD1. This CDR3 contains 15 residues. The germline V gene has CDR1 SEHNR and CDR2 FQNEAQ (reference sequence). V trimming: 4 bases; J trimming: 3 bases; junction bases outside the gene matches: 5. CDR3 sequence reads: CASSSRQGANEKLFF. In DNA, the CDR3 is TGTGCCAGCAGCTCAAGACAGGGAGCTAATGAAAAACTGTTTTTT.

The chain couples TRBV29-1 to TRBJ1-1, with a tentative D call TRBD1 (5 bases). V was shortened by 0 bases and J by 4 bases, with 12 bases between the two germline ends. The CDR3 is 14 amino acids. Germline CDR1 reads SQVTM; CDR2 reads ANQGSEA. CDR3 amino acids: CSVEDSGFGTEAFF. The CDR3 DNA reads as TGCAGCGTTGAAGATTCAGGGTTCGGCACTGAAGCTTTCTTT.

This rearrangement joins TRBV5-1 to TRBJ2-7; either TRBD1 or TRBD2 may fit D (6 bases each). Per the germline V gene, CDR1 is SGHRS and CDR2 is YFSETQ. Trimming left V 3 bases short and J 5 bases short, with 9 bases between. The CDR3 is 12 residues long. The CDR3 coding sequence is TGCGCCAGCAGCTCGGGGGCCCACGAGCAGTACTTC. Translating gives CASSSGAHEQYF.

V gene TRBV27 combines with J gene TRBJ1-2; D possibly corresponds to TRBD1 (5 bases). The V gene lost 3 bases and the J gene lost 3 bases, with 11 bases spanning the gap. The CDR3 is made up of 14 amino acids. Germline V gene lookup returns CDR1 MNHEY and CDR2 SMNVEV (reference sequence). For the CDR3, the DNA is TGTGCCAGCAGTTTCGCAGGGACCGACTATGGCTACACCTTC. Residues: CASSFAGTDYGYTF.

The chain recombines TRBV24-1 with TRBJ2-1, with TRBD1 as a possible D gene (6 bases). Trimming took off 5 bases at V and 2 bases at J, with 15 bases between the two ends. The CDR3 spans 16 residues. Germline CDR1 is KGHDR and CDR2 is SFDVKD. The CDR3 nucleotides read TGTGCCACCAGTGTTTCAACCGGGACACCCTACAATGAGCAGTTCTTC. Its translation is CATSVSTGTPYNEQFF.

The chain recombines TRBV10-1 with TRBJ1-1; D not resolved. Germline V gene sequence: CDR1 WNHNN, CDR2 SYGVQD (reference sequence). The CDR3 sequence is 14 residues long. The ends were cut back, 3 bases at V and 0 bases at J, with 8 bases in the middle. CDR3 DNA: TGCGCCAGCAGTGATGGTCAGCTGAACACTGAAGCTTTCTTT. It specifies CASSDGQLNTEAFF.

The chain couples TRBV7-8 to TRBJ1-4, with 9 bases aligning to TRBD1. Germline V gives CDR1 SGHVS, CDR2 FQNEAQ. The ends lost 1 base at V and 6 bases at J; junction bases unmatched: 3. This CDR3 comprises 15 residues. CDR3 amino acids: CASSLEGTGYEKLFF. The DNA of the CDR3 is TGTGCCAGCAGCTTAGAAGGGACAGGGTATGAAAAACTGTTTTTT.

The gene calls are TRBV5-4 and TRBJ1-2, with a weak D call TRBD1 (6 bases). The CDR3 has 16 amino acids. Trimming removed 2 bases from V and 2 bases from J, with 16 bases in between. Germline values: CDR1 SGHNT, CDR2 YYREEE (reference sequence). The CDR3 nucleotides are TGTGCCAGCAGCTTCCCTCAGGGGAGGGGGAACTATGGCTACACCTTC. It yields the protein CASSFPQGRGNYGYTF. Using reference TRBV5-4 and TRBJ1-2 for the parts outside the CDR3, the full variable domain is ETGVTQSPTHLIKTRGQQVTLRCSSQSGHNTVSWYQQALGQGPQFIFQYYREEENGRGNFPPRFSGLQFPNYSSELNVNALELDDSALYLCASSFPQGRGNYGYTFGSGTRLTVV.

This sequence joins TRBV6-5 and TRBJ2-5; the match to TRBD1 covers 9 bases. The CDR3 runs to 15 residues. With V trimmed by 7 bases and J by 0 bases, 6 bases remained unmatched. CDR1 is MNHEY, CDR2 SVGAGI, per germline. As DNA, the CDR3 is TGTGCCAGCACAAGGACAGGGGCCCACCAAGAGACCCAGTACTTC. Translating it yields CASTRTGAHQETQYF.

V and J are TRBV28 and TRBJ1-3; 11 bases fit TRBD1. V lost 5 bases to trimming and J lost 2 bases; unmatched junction nucleotides: 5. The CDR3 covers 16 residues. CDR1 and CDR2 (germline): MDHEN, SYDVKM. CDR3 region: CASSRTGGLTGNTIYF. The CDR3, as DNA: TGTGCCAGCAGTAGGACAGGGGGCCTGACTGGAAACACCATATATTTT.

The CDR3 protein is CASRTGGQPQHF. CDR3 DNA: TGTGCCAGTCGGACAGGGGGGCAGCCCCAGCATTTT. The chain combines TRBV12-3 or TRBV12-4 with TRBJ1-5, with 10 bases that match TRBD1. The CDR3 is 12 residues long. The trim removed 9 bases at V and 7 bases at J, leaving 3 bases unmatched.

V usage is TRBV9 and J usage is TRBJ1-2; the D is unclear. CDR3 length: 14 amino acids. Germline CDR1 SGDLS, CDR2 YYNGEE. Trimming took off 0 bases at V and 1 base at J, with 7 bases between the two ends. The CDR3 nucleotides are TGTGCCAGCAGCGTAGGGGGATTTAACTATGGCTACACCTTC. As protein: CASSVGGFNYGYTF.

The CDR3 DNA reads TGTGCCAGCAATTCGGGCAGCCCCTACGAGCAGTACTTC. Its translation: CASNSGSPYEQYF. This chain uses TRBV6-5 with TRBJ2-7; D is undetermined. Trimming removed 7 bases at V and 2 bases at J, with 12 bases between. There are 13 residues in the CDR3. Germline CDR1 and CDR2: MNHEY and SVGAGI.